These T cell receptor beta chains were read from a single sample in a study of cytomegalovirus exposure and HLA in healthy donors. TCRdb keeps only in-frame clones here, not all; method: immunoSEQ multiplex PCR. Of some 140,000 clones in the sample, almost 85% were seen once. Sample: PBMCs. Receptor source: a man aged 25-45 years in good health and CMV-seropositive. The CDR3 runs from the conserved cysteine through the conserved F or W. The D gene is left open where the match is weak. Some rows have no size entry. The others give once, few or many, or a class for an expanded clone.

CDR3 protein: CAWTGSYGYTF
CDR3 DNA: TGTGCCTGGACGGGAAGCTATGGCTACACCTTC
J gene: TRBJ1-2
V gene: TRBV30
clone size: .
D gene: .
CDR3 length: 11

CDR3 protein: CASTPGQGPVGYTF
CDR3 DNA: TGTGCCAGTACTCCGGGACAGGGGCCGGTCGGCTACACCTTC
J gene: TRBJ1-2
V gene: TRBV19
clone size: .
D gene: TRBD1
CDR3 length: 14

CDR3 protein: CASSSLAGTRNEQFF
CDR3 DNA: TGTGCCAGCAGCTCGCTAGCGGGGACGAGGAATGAGCAGTTCTTC
J gene: TRBJ2-1
V gene: TRBV7-2
clone size: few
D gene: TRBD2
CDR3 length: 15

CDR3 protein: CASSLDPTGGGNQPQHF
CDR3 DNA: TGTGCCAGCAGCTTAGACCCGACAGGGGGAGGCAATCAGCCCCAGCATTTT
J gene: TRBJ1-5
V gene: TRBV7-8
clone size: .
D gene: TRBD1
CDR3 length: 17

CDR3 protein: CASSQETTGGRTAEAFF
CDR3 DNA: TGTGCCAGCAGCCAAGAGACTACAGGGGGCCGGACGGCTGAAGCTTTCTTT
J gene: TRBJ1-1
V gene: TRBV4-2
clone size: .
D gene: TRBD1
CDR3 length: 17

CDR3 protein: CASSLVGGLYGYTF
CDR3 DNA: TGTGCCAGCAGCTTAGTTGGAGGGTTGTATGGCTACACCTTC
J gene: TRBJ1-2
V gene: TRBV7-8
clone size: .
D gene: .
CDR3 length: 14

CDR3 protein: CAIKGIHEQYF
CDR3 DNA: TGTGCCATCAAGGGGATCCACGAGCAGTACTTC
J gene: TRBJ2-7
V gene: TRBV6-6
clone size: .
D gene: .
CDR3 length: 11

CDR3 protein: CASSRTANTEAFF
CDR3 DNA: TGTGCCAGCAGCCGGACAGCTAACACTGAAGCTTTCTTT
J gene: TRBJ1-1
V gene: TRBV6-5
clone size: .
D gene: .
CDR3 length: 13

CDR3 protein: CASSSGTSTDTQYF
CDR3 DNA: TGCGCCAGCAGCTCCGGGACTAGCACAGATACGCAGTATTTT
J gene: TRBJ2-3
V gene: TRBV5-1
clone size: .
D gene: .
CDR3 length: 14

CDR3 protein: CASSQSGTGETNEQYF
CDR3 DNA: TGCGCCAGCAGTCAATCGGGGACAGGGGAGACCAACGAGCAGTACTTC
J gene: TRBJ2-7
V gene: TRBV23-1
clone size: .
D gene: TRBD1
CDR3 length: 16

CDR3 protein: CASSVTSGRGNEQFF
CDR3 DNA: TGTGCCAGCAGCGTCACTAGCGGGAGGGGGAATGAGCAGTTCTTC
J gene: TRBJ2-1
V gene: TRBV7-3
clone size: .
D gene: TRBD2
CDR3 length: 15

CDR3 protein: CASSQVSGSLSEQYF
CDR3 DNA: TGCGCCAGCAGCCAAGTCAGCGGGAGTCTCAGCGAGCAGTACTTC
J gene: TRBJ2-7
V gene: TRBV4-1
clone size: .
D gene: TRBD2
CDR3 length: 15

CDR3 protein: CASSLRDSGGFTGELFF
CDR3 DNA: TGCGCCAGCAGCCTCCGAGATAGCGGGGGTTTCACCGGGGAGCTGTTTTTT
J gene: TRBJ2-2
V gene: TRBV5-1
clone size: once
D gene: TRBD2
CDR3 length: 17

CDR3 protein: CSVEGRAGARKGNEQFF
CDR3 DNA: TGCAGCGTTGAAGGGCGTGCGGGAGCCAGGAAGGGCAATGAGCAGTTCTTC
J gene: TRBJ2-1
V gene: TRBV29-1
clone size: .
D gene: TRBD2
CDR3 length: 17

CDR3 protein: CSVTASYGYTF
CDR3 DNA: TGCAGCGTGACAGCCAGTTATGGCTACACCTTC
J gene: TRBJ1-2
V gene: TRBV29-1
clone size: .
D gene: .
CDR3 length: 11

CDR3 protein: CASSRYAQGVGTDTQYF
CDR3 DNA: TGTGCCAGCAGTAGGTATGCACAGGGGGTAGGGACAGATACGCAGTATTTT
J gene: TRBJ2-3
V gene: TRBV25-1
clone size: .
D gene: TRBD1
CDR3 length: 17

CDR3 protein: CASSLLEGYGYTF
CDR3 DNA: TGTGCCAGCAGTCTGCTTGAGGGCTATGGCTACACCTTC
J gene: TRBJ1-2
V gene: TRBV6-6
clone size: .
D gene: .
CDR3 length: 13

CDR3 protein: CASTRRGGFYNEQFF
CDR3 DNA: TGTGCCAGCACCCGGAGGGGCGGGTTTTACAATGAGCAGTTCTTC
J gene: TRBJ2-1
V gene: TRBV27
clone size: few
D gene: .
CDR3 length: 15

CDR3 protein: CASSVDEAEAFF
CDR3 DNA: TGTGCCAGCTCAGTTGACGAGGCCGAGGCTTTCTTT
J gene: TRBJ1-1
V gene: TRBV18
clone size: .
D gene: .
CDR3 length: 12

CDR3 protein: CASSPTGGAGELFF
CDR3 DNA: TGTGCCAGCAGCCCAACCGGGGGGGCCGGGGAGCTGTTTTTT
J gene: TRBJ2-2
V gene: TRBV5-4
clone size: once
D gene: TRBD2
CDR3 length: 14

CDR3 protein: CASRSGTNTEAFF
CDR3 DNA: TGTGCCAGCAGGTCAGGAACGAACACTGAAGCTTTCTTT
J gene: TRBJ1-1
V gene: TRBV7-9
clone size: .
D gene: .
CDR3 length: 13

CDR3 protein: CASSQEAVETQYF
CDR3 DNA: TGCGCCAGCAGCCAAGAAGCGGTAGAGACCCAGTACTTC
J gene: TRBJ2-5
V gene: TRBV4-1
clone size: many
D gene: .
CDR3 length: 13

CDR3 protein: CASSSGVDLGEKLFF
CDR3 DNA: TGTGCCAGCAGTTCCGGGGTCGATCTGGGGGAAAAACTGTTTTTT
J gene: TRBJ1-4
V gene: TRBV28
clone size: .
D gene: .
CDR3 length: 15

CDR3 protein: CASSAGRGNTEAFF
CDR3 DNA: TGTGCCAGCAGTGCGGGGAGGGGGAACACTGAAGCTTTCTTT
J gene: TRBJ1-1
V gene: TRBV25-1
clone size: .
D gene: .
CDR3 length: 14

CDR3 protein: CASSRLGKTDYEQYF
CDR3 DNA: TGTGCCAGCAGCCGACTAGGGAAGACAGACTACGAGCAGTACTTC
J gene: TRBJ2-7
V gene: TRBV14
clone size: .
D gene: .
CDR3 length: 15

CDR3 protein: CASRTGPRSLAFF
CDR3 DNA: TGTGCCAGTAGGACGGGTCCTCGAAGCCTTGCTTTCTTT
J gene: TRBJ1-1
V gene: TRBV19
clone size: few
D gene: .
CDR3 length: 13

CDR3 protein: CASSSPRGGPTDTQYF
CDR3 DNA: TGTGCCAGCAGCAGCCCCCGGGGGGGCCCTACAGATACGCAGTATTTT
J gene: TRBJ2-3
V gene: TRBV28
clone size: .
D gene: TRBD2
CDR3 length: 16

CDR3 protein: CASTPGLTNYGYTF
CDR3 DNA: TGTGCCAGCACCCCGGGACTTACAAACTATGGCTACACCTTC
J gene: TRBJ1-2
V gene: TRBV6-5
clone size: .
D gene: .
CDR3 length: 14

CDR3 protein: CASSAPGQGARLAGGLGEQYF
CDR3 DNA: TGTGCCAGCAGTGCGCCGGGACAGGGGGCGAGACTAGCGGGAGGGTTGGGCGAGCAGTACTTC
J gene: TRBJ2-7
V gene: TRBV2
clone size: .
D gene: TRBD2
CDR3 length: 21

CDR3 protein: CASSVQGISGTEAFF
CDR3 DNA: TGTGCCAGCAGCGTACAGGGCATATCGGGCACTGAAGCTTTCTTT
J gene: TRBJ1-1
V gene: TRBV9
clone size: .
D gene: .
CDR3 length: 15

CDR3 protein: CASSHGADYGYTF
CDR3 DNA: TGTGCCAGCAGTCATGGGGCGGACTATGGCTACACCTTC
J gene: TRBJ1-2
V gene: TRBV28
clone size: .
D gene: .
CDR3 length: 13

CDR3 protein: CASSGQRTFSGGYTF
CDR3 DNA: TGTGCCAGCAGTGGTCAGAGGACTTTCTCCGGGGGCTACACCTTC
J gene: TRBJ1-2
V gene: TRBV25-1
clone size: .
D gene: .
CDR3 length: 15

CDR3 protein: CASSPRGEQYF
CDR3 DNA: TGTGCCAGCAGCCCCAGAGGGGAGCAGTACTTC
J gene: TRBJ2-7
V gene: TRBV7-8
clone size: .
D gene: .
CDR3 length: 11

CDR3 protein: CASGLGAITEAFF
CDR3 DNA: TGTGCCAGTGGGTTGGGGGCTATCACTGAAGCTTTCTTT
J gene: TRBJ1-1
V gene: TRBV25-1
clone size: .
D gene: .
CDR3 length: 13

CDR3 protein: CASTSGRALNEQFF
CDR3 DNA: TGTGCCAGCACCAGCGGGAGGGCCCTCAATGAGCAGTTCTTC
J gene: TRBJ2-1
V gene: TRBV2
clone size: .
D gene: TRBD2
CDR3 length: 14

CDR3 protein: CASSPNRGLGPYEQYF
CDR3 DNA: TGTGCCAGCAGCCCAAACAGGGGGTTAGGACCCTACGAGCAGTACTTC
J gene: TRBJ2-7
V gene: TRBV5-6
clone size: .
D gene: TRBD1
CDR3 length: 16

CDR3 protein: CASSLEAGNEQYF
CDR3 DNA: TGTGCCAGCAGCTTAGAGGCCGGGAACGAGCAGTACTTC
J gene: TRBJ2-7
V gene: TRBV11-2
clone size: .
D gene: .
CDR3 length: 13

CDR3 protein: CASILTGSNQPQHF
CDR3 DNA: TGTGCCAGTATTTTGACAGGGAGCAATCAGCCCCAGCATTTT
J gene: TRBJ1-5
V gene: TRBV19
clone size: .
D gene: TRBD1
CDR3 length: 14

CDR3 protein: CASSFRNGGGYTF
CDR3 DNA: TGTGCCAGCAGCTTCCGGAACGGGGGTGGCTACACCTTC
J gene: TRBJ1-2
V gene: TRBV5-6
clone size: .
D gene: .
CDR3 length: 13

CDR3 protein: CASSGQGNTEAFF
CDR3 DNA: TGTGCCAGCAGTGGGCAGGGGAACACTGAAGCTTTCTTT
J gene: TRBJ1-1
V gene: TRBV2
clone size: few
D gene: .
CDR3 length: 13

CDR3 protein: CAGSTGPDQPQHF
CDR3 DNA: TGTGCCGGGAGTACAGGGCCGGATCAGCCCCAGCATTTT
J gene: TRBJ1-5
V gene: TRBV11-2
clone size: few
D gene: .
CDR3 length: 13

CDR3 protein: CASSPLAGAFEQFF
CDR3 DNA: TGTGCCAGCAGTCCCCTAGCGGGAGCCTTTGAGCAGTTCTTC
J gene: TRBJ2-1
V gene: TRBV2
clone size: .
D gene: TRBD2
CDR3 length: 14

CDR3 protein: CASAGLAGHEQYF
CDR3 DNA: TGTGCCAGCGCTGGGCTAGCGGGACACGAGCAGTACTTC
J gene: TRBJ2-7
V gene: TRBV7-6
clone size: few
D gene: TRBD2
CDR3 length: 13

CDR3 protein: CASSDPTGGLIGYTF
CDR3 DNA: TGTGCCAGCAGCGACCCAACAGGGGGCTTGATTGGCTACACCTTC
J gene: TRBJ1-2
V gene: TRBV9
clone size: .
D gene: TRBD1
CDR3 length: 15

CDR3 protein: CASASGYYEQYF
CDR3 DNA: TGTGCCAGCGCTAGCGGGTACTACGAGCAGTACTTC
J gene: TRBJ2-7
V gene: TRBV11-2
clone size: .
D gene: TRBD2
CDR3 length: 12

CDR3 protein: CASSLVPGAEAFF
CDR3 DNA: TGTGCCAGCAGCTTAGTCCCGGGGGCTGAAGCTTTCTTT
J gene: TRBJ1-1
V gene: TRBV7-6
clone size: .
D gene: .
CDR3 length: 13

CDR3 protein: CASSPGGAPYEQYF
CDR3 DNA: TGCGCCAGCAGCCCGGGGGGGGCCCCCTACGAGCAGTACTTC
J gene: TRBJ2-7
V gene: TRBV5-1
clone size: .
D gene: TRBD2
CDR3 length: 14

CDR3 protein: CSVPNRGTIEAFF
CDR3 DNA: TGCAGCGTCCCTAACAGGGGGACGATTGAAGCTTTCTTT
J gene: TRBJ1-1
V gene: TRBV29-1
clone size: .
D gene: TRBD1
CDR3 length: 13

CDR3 protein: CASSQDGASRDTQYF
CDR3 DNA: TGTGCCAGCAGCCAAGATGGGGCCTCACGAGATACGCAGTATTTT
J gene: TRBJ2-3
V gene: TRBV14
clone size: .
D gene: .
CDR3 length: 15

CDR3 protein: CAISEGQPEAFF
CDR3 DNA: TGTGCCATCAGTGAGGGGCAGCCTGAAGCTTTCTTT
J gene: TRBJ1-1
V gene: TRBV10-3
clone size: .
D gene: .
CDR3 length: 12

CDR3 protein: CASSARDYNEQFF
CDR3 DNA: TGTGCCAGCAGCGCCCGGGACTACAATGAGCAGTTCTTC
J gene: TRBJ2-1
V gene: TRBV7-3
clone size: .
D gene: .
CDR3 length: 13